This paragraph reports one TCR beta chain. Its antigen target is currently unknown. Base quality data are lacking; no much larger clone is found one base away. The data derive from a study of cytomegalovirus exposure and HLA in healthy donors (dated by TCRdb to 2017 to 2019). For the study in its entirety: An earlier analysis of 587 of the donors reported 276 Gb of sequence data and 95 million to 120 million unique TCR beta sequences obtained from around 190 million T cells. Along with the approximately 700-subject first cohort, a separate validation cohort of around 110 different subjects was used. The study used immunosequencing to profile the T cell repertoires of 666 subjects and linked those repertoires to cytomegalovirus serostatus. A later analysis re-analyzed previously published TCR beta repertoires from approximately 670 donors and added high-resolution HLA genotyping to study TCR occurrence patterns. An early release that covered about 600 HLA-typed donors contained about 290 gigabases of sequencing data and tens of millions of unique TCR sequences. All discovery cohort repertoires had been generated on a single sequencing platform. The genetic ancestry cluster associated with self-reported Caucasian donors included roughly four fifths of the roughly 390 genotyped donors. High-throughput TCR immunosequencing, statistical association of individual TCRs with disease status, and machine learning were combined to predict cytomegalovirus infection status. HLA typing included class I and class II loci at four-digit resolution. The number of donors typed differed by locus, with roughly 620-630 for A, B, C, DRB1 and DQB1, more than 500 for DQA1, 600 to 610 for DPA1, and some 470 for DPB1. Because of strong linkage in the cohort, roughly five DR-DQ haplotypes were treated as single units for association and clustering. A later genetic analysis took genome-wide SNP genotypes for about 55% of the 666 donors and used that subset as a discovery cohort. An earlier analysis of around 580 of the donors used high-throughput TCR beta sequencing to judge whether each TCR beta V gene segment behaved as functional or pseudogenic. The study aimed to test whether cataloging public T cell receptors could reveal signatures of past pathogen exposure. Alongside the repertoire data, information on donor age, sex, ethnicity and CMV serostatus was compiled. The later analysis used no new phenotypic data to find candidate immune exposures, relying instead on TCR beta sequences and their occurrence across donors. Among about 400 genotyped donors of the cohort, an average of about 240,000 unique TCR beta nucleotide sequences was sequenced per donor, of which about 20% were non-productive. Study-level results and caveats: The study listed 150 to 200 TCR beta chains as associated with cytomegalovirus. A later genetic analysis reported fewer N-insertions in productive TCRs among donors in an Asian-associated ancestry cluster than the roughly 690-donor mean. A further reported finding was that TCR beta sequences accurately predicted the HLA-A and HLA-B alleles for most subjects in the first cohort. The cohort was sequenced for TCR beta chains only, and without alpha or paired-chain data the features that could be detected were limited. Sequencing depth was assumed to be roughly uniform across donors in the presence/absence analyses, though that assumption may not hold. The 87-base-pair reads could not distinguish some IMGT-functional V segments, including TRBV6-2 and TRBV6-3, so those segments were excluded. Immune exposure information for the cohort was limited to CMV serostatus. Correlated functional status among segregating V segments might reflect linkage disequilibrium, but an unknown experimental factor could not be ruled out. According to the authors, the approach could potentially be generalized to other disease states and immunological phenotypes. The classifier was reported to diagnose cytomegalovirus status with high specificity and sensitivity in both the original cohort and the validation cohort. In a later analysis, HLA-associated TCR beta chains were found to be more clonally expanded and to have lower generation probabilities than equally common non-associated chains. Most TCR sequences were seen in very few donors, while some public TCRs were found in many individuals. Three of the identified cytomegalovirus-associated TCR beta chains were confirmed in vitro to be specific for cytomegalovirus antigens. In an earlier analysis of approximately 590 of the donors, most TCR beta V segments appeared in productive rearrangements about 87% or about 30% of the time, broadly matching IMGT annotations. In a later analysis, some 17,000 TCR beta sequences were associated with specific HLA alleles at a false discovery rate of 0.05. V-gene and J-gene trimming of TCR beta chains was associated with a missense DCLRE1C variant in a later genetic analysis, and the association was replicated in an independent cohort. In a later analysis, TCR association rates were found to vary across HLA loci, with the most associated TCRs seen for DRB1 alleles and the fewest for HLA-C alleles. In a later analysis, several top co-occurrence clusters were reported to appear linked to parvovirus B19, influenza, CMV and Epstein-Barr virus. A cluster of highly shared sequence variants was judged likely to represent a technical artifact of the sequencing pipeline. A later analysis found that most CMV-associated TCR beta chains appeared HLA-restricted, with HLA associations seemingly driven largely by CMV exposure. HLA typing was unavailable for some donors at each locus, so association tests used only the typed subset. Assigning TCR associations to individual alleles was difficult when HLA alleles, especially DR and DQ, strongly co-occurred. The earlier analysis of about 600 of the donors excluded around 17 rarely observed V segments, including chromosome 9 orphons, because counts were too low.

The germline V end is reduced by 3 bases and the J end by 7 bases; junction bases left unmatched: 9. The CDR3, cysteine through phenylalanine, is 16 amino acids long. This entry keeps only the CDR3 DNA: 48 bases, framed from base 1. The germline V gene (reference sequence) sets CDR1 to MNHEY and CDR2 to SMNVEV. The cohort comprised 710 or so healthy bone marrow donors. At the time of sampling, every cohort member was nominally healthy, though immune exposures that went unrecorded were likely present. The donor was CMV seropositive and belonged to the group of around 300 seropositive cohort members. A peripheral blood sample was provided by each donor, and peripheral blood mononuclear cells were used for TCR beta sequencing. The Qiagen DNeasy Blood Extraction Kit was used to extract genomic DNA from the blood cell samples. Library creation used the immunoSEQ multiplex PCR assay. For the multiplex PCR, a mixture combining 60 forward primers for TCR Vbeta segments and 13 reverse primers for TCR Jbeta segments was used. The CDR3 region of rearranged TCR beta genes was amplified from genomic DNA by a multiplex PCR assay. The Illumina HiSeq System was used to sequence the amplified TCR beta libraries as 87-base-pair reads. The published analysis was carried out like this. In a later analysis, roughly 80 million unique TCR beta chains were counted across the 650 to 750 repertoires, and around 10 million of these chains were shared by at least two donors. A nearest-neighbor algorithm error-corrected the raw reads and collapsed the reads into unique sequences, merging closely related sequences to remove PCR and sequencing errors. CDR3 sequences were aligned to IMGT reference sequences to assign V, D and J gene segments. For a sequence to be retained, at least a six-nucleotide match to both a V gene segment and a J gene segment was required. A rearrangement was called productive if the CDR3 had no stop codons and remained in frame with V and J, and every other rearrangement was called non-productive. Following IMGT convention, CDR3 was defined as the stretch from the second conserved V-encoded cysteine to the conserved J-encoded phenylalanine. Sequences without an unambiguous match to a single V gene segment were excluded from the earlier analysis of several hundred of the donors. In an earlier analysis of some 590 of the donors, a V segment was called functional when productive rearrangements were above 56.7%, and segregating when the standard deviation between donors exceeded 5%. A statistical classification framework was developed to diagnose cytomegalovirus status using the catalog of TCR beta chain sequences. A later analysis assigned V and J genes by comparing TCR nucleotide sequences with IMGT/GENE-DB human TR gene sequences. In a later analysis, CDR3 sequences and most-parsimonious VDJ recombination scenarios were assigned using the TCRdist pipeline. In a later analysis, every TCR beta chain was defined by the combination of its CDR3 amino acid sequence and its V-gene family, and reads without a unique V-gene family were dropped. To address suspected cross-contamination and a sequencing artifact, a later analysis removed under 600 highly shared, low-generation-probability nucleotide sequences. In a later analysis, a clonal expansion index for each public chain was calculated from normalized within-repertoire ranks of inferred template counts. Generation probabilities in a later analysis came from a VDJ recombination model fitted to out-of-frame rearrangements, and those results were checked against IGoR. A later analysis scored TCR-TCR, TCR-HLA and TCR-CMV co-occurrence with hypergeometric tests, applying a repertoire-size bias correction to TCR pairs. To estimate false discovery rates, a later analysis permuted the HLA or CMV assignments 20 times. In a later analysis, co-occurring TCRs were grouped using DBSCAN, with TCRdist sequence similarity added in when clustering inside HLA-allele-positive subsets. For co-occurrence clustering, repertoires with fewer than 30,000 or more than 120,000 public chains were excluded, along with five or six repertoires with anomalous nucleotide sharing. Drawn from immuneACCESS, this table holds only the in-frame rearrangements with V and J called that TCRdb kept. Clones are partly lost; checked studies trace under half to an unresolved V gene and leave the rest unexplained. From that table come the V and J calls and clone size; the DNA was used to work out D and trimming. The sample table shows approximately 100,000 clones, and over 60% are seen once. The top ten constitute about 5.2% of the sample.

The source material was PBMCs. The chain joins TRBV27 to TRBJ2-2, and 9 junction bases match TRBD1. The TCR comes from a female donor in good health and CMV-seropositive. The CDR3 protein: CASSFSRGQGNGELFF. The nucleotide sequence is TGTGCCAGCAGTTTTTCTCGGGGACAGGGAAACGGGGAGCTGTTTTTT.